This TCR beta chain originates from a study of CD8 T cells in Susac syndrome (dated by TCRdb to 2018 to 2020). Background for the entire study: Of the Susac syndrome patients who were sequenced, fewer than ten were in clinical remission while 5 or 6 had clinically active disease. At blood withdrawal, Susac syndrome patients were either therapy-naive, taking corticosteroids (in some cases with IVIg as well), or taking IVIg alone. Whether CD8+ T cell activation and differentiation in Susac syndrome was antigen driven was tested using repertoire sequencing. CD8+ T cell repertoire clonality was compared between 12 healthy donors, some 14 Susac syndrome patients and 15 multiple sclerosis patients. Study-wide conclusions, independent of this receptor: CD8+ repertoires in Susac syndrome showed clonal expansion, which was highest in CD8+ TEMRA cells and was greater in clinically active patients than in remitting patients. The TCR sequencing and HLA analysis was acknowledged to have included a relatively small number of individuals. In the total CD8+ and CD8+ TEMRA repertoires, approximately 17 and five Susac-specific public clones, respectively, were identified.

Peripheral blood CD8+ and CD4+ T cells from healthy donors, Susac syndrome patients and multiple sclerosis patients were profiled by high-throughput TCR beta sequencing. Susac syndrome patients met recently defined diagnostic criteria for definite or probable disease. Bulk CD8+ and CD4+ T cells were purified by magnetic negative isolation, whereas CD8+ TEMRA cells were enriched by FACS. Blood was drawn into EDTA tubes, processed within 24 hours, and PBMCs were isolated by density gradient centrifugation. PBMCs intended for TCR sequencing were cryopreserved in liquid nitrogen and thawed later in a water bath at 37 degrees C. The sorted or isolated CD4+, CD8+ and CD8+ TEMRA cells had a purity of 90% or higher. Including cysteine and phenylalanine, the CDR3 has 15 amino acids. Left in the record is the CDR3 DNA by itself, 45 bases read in frame from the first base. Via the germline V gene, CDR1 is LGHNA and CDR2 YSLEER. The trim is 3 bases for V and 0 bases for J, with a gap of 11 bases between the germline ends.

Details on this clonotype: This receptor's antigen is unknown. No much larger clonotype is one base removed from it; base qualities were not supplied.

RNA was extracted with the RNeasy kit and roughly 0.5 to 1 ug was reverse transcribed using random hexamers. The immunoSEQ multiplex PCR assay, which covers 54 Vbeta and 13 Jbeta segments, was used to amplify TCR beta CDR3 regions. PCR amplification bias was corrected by using a synthetic template baseline for primer optimization and computational correction. Under the source paper's analysis protocol: Reads were annotated to V, D and J genes per IMGT and analyzed with immunoSEQ Analyzer, keeping only productive sequences. To calculate clonality, Shannon entropy was normalized by log2 of the number of productive unique sequences and then subtracted from one. For each patient and control, public and private clones were evaluated among the 100 most prevalent clones. Susac-specific clones were defined as absent from healthy and MS cohorts, 850 to 1,300 published viral clones and other ImmuneACCESS disease sequences. Using fastp at Q25 and MiXCR, TCRdb reprocessed the public reads and kept productive beta chains. Identical CDR3 proteins give one entry, which carries the most common genes and DNA. The V and J calls were not made by the authors but by TCRdb's processing. The sample profile shows roughly 89,000 distinct CDR3 sequences; 95% to 96% of them were found once. More than 0.55% of the sample comes from the top ten.

The V and J segments used are TRBV4-3 and TRBJ1-1; the D gene is perhaps TRBD1, on 6 matching bases. Sequenced material: CD8+ T cells from PBMCs. This receptor was identified in a human donor with Susac syndrome. The CDR3 sequence is CASSHAGDLNTEAFF. The nucleotide sequence is given as TGCGCCAGCAGCCACGCAGGGGATTTGAACACTGAAGCTTTCTTT.